The 30 T cell receptor beta chains reported below all come from one sample, sequenced in a study of blood T cell repertoires in COVID-19. The method was immunoSEQ multiplex PCR; TCRdb's version includes in-frame clones alone and lacks a portion of them. The sample gives more than 150,000 clones, around 91% of which show up once; 0.55% to 0.8% is in the top ten. Sequenced: peripheral blood. These receptors all stem from a man aged 45-65 years with acute or convalescent COVID-19.

The chain carries TRBV7-2 and TRBJ2-3, with a weak D call TRBD2 (5 bases). Germline loops: CDR1 SGHTA, CDR2 FQGNSA. Trimming took off 0 bases at V and 5 bases at J, with 6 bases between the two ends. There are 13 residues in the CDR3. Here the CDR3 DNA reads TGTGCCAGCAGCTTAGCGACTAAAGATACGCAGTATTTT. Protein product: CASSLATKDTQYF.

The chain carries TRBV9 and TRBJ2-3, with a possible D match to TRBD2 (6 bases). Germline CDR1 SGDLS, CDR2 YYNGEE. This CDR3 spans 14 amino acids. The ends were cut back, 0 bases at V and 2 bases at J, with 7 bases in the middle. The CDR3 DNA is TGTGCCAGCAGCGTAGGCGGGGACACAGATACGCAGTATTTT. Amino acids: CASSVGGDTDTQYF.

The chain joins TRBV28 to TRBJ1-5; D remains unclear. Germline CDR1 and CDR2: MDHEN and SYDVKM. Trimming took 2 bases from V and 4 from J, leaving 9 bases between them. There are 14 residues in the CDR3. The CDR3 nucleotides read TGTGCCAGCAGTTTAATAACACAAAATCAGCCCCAGCATTTT. Protein: CASSLITQNQPQHF.

A word on this clone: The identical CDR3 is also encoded by other nucleotide sequences in the sample. The gene calls are TRBV4-3 and TRBJ2-7; D is unclear. The CDR3 is 16 residues long. Germline CDR1 reads LGHNA; CDR2 reads YSLEER. The V gene lost 1 base and the J gene lost 3 bases, with 16 bases spanning the gap. In DNA form, the CDR3 reads TGCGCCAGCAGCCAAGGACCGGGTACCCCCCTCTACGAGCAGTACGTC. Protein product: CASSQGPGTPLYEQYV.

The V call is TRBV29-1, the J call TRBJ1-1; a possible D gene is TRBD1 (6 bases). The CDR3 covers 14 residues. Trimming took 7 bases from V and 0 from J, leaving 15 bases between them. Germline loops: CDR1 SQVTM, CDR2 ANQGSEA. CDR3: CSADQGLMNTEAFF. CDR3 bases: TGCAGCGCAGACCAGGGGCTCATGAACACTGAAGCTTTCTTT.

The chain recombines TRBV4-1 with TRBJ1-4; D is possibly TRBD1 (5 bases). Germline lookup yields CDR1 MGHRA and CDR2 YSYEKL. Deletions cut 0 bases from V and 8 bases from J, with 10 bases between. This CDR3 has 14 amino acids. The CDR3 DNA reads TGCGCCAGCAGCCAAGACTTGGGGGGGGAAAAACTGTTTTTT. Translating it yields CASSQDLGGEKLFF.

This clone was counted ten times or more. This chain links TRBV2 with TRBJ2-7, with D uncertain. There are 12 residues in the CDR3. Trimming removed 7 bases from V and 6 bases from J, with 13 bases in between. Germline lookup yields CDR1 SNHLY and CDR2 FYNNEI. CDR3 loop: CASTGAGREQYF. The DNA for the CDR3 is TGTGCCAGCACTGGTGCAGGCCGCGAGCAGTACTTC.

V is TRBV5-8 and J is TRBJ1-2, with D possibly TRBD1 on 5 matching bases. The CDR3 totals 14 residues. Germline V gene sequence: CDR1 SGHTS, CDR2 YDEGEE. Trimming took off 1 base at V and 4 bases at J, with 11 bases between the two ends. The CDR3 DNA reads as TGTGCCAGCAGCTTGAAGAGACAGTCCTATGGCTACACCTTC. Translating gives CASSLKRQSYGYTF.

The chain combines TRBV7-8 with TRBJ2-3; TRBD2 aligns across 7 bases. The CDR3 totals 17 residues. J was trimmed by 2 bases and V by 1 base; bases with no gene match: 9. Germline V lookup: CDR1 SGHVS, CDR2 FQNEAQ. The CDR3 bases are TGTGCCAGCAGCTTAGATGGTGCCGGGAGGATCACAGATACGCAGTATTTT. Its protein is CASSLDGAGRITDTQYF.

The chain recombines TRBV5-8 with TRBJ1-5; the match to TRBD1 covers 8 bases. The CDR3 covers 15 residues. The V gene end was trimmed by 3 bases and the J gene end by 6 bases; junction bases not matched to a gene: 8. Germline CDR1 SGHTS, CDR2 YDEGEE. The CDR3 nucleotides are TGTGCCAGCAGCTCCTGGACAGGGTCGGCTCAGCCCCAGCATTTT. Residues: CASSSWTGSAQPQHF.

The V call is TRBV5-6, the J call TRBJ2-2; weak D call: TRBD2 (5 bases). CDR3 length: 13 residues. The germline CDR1 and CDR2 sequences are SGHDT and YYEEEE. Trimming left V 5 bases short and J 4 bases short, with 9 bases between. The CDR3: CASRTAGTGELFF. In DNA, the CDR3 is TGTGCCAGCAGGACGGCGGGCACCGGGGAGCTGTTTTTT.

This rearrangement joins TRBV5-1 to TRBJ2-1; TRBD2 matches 7 bases. Unmatched junction bases numbered 10, after V lost 3 bases and J lost 7 bases. The CDR3 is 15 amino acids. CDR1 SGHRS and CDR2 YFSETQ come from the germline V gene. The CDR3 protein is CASSYQRGPGNEQFF. CDR3 bases: TGCGCCAGCAGCTACCAGCGGGGTCCGGGGAATGAGCAGTTCTTC.

This rearrangement joins TRBV28 to TRBJ2-2; perhaps TRBD1 as D (7 bases). Per the germline V gene, CDR1 is MDHEN and CDR2 is SYDVKM. This CDR3 is built from 15 residues. The V gene lost 6 bases and the J gene lost 7 bases, with 18 bases spanning the gap. DNA for the CDR3: TGTGCCAGCAGATTTGGAGGGGGCGCGAACGGGGAGCTGTTTTTT. As protein: CASRFGGGANGELFF. The full variable domain, rest sourced from reference TRBV28 and TRBJ2-2, is DVKVTQSSRYLVKRTGEKVFLECVQDMDHENMFWYRQDPGLGLRLIYFSYDVKMKEKGDIPEGYSVSREKKERFSLILESASTNQTSMYLCASRFGGGANGELFFGEGSRLTVL.

The rearrangement uses TRBV19 and TRBJ1-2; 7 nucleotides line up with TRBD1. V gave up 3 bases and J gave up 5 bases; unmatched junction bases: 12. Germline V gives CDR1 LNHDA, CDR2 SQIVND (reference sequence). This CDR3 spans 16 amino acids. This CDR3 is CASSIPDRATAYGYTF. The DNA for the CDR3 is TGTGCCAGTAGTATCCCCGACAGGGCAACCGCATATGGCTACACCTTC.

The rearrangement joins TRBV4-1 to TRBJ1-2; no definite D call. The CDR3 runs to 14 residues. V was shortened by 4 bases and J by 6 bases, with 15 bases between the two germline ends. In germline, CDR1 is MGHRA, CDR2 YSYEKL. The CDR3 is CASSLKGGADGYTF. DNA for the CDR3: TGCGCCAGCAGCCTGAAAGGAGGCGCAGATGGCTACACCTTC.

CDR3 sequence reads: CASSEEWTGGWLAETGETQYF. CDR3 in DNA: TGTGCCAGCAGTGAAGAGTGGACAGGGGGTTGGCTAGCGGAGACAGGAGAGACCCAGTACTTC. The chain carries TRBV6-1 and TRBJ2-5; 10 nucleotides agree with TRBD1. CDR1 MNHNS and CDR2 SASEGT come from the germline V gene. V shed 1 base and J 4 bases; nucleotides not matched to a gene: 21. This CDR3 is 21 amino acids long.

CDR3 in amino acids: CASSAESSYNSPLHF. The CDR3 DNA reads TGTGCCAGCAGCGCGGAAAGCTCCTATAATTCACCCCTCCACTTT. The chain couples TRBV7-6 to TRBJ1-6, with D unclear. The germline V gene encodes CDR1 SGHVS and CDR2 FNYEAQ. The CDR3 has 15 amino acids. V was trimmed by 5 bases and J by 0 bases, leaving 8 bases between them.

The chain joins TRBV3-1 (or the pseudogene TRBV3-2) to TRBJ1-2; D is unresolved. From germline, CDR1 is LGHDT and CDR2 YNNKEL (reference sequence). There are 15 residues in the CDR3. V lost 3 bases to trimming and J lost 0 bases, with 11 bases between them. CDR3 in DNA: TGTGCCAGCAGCCATGCGGGGAGGCCTAACTATGGCTACACCTTC. This codes for CASSHAGRPNYGYTF.

V is TRBV5-1 and J is TRBJ1-1; D remains ambiguous. V lost 2 bases, J lost 4 bases, and 9 bases lay in between. CDR1 is SGHRS, CDR2 YFSETQ, per germline. This CDR3 contains 13 residues. CDR3 sequence reads: CASSFRHSTEAFF. The CDR3 region has the DNA TGCGCCAGCAGCTTCCGACACAGCACTGAAGCTTTCTTT.

The chain carries TRBV19 and TRBJ2-3, with D possibly TRBD1 on 6 matching bases. The germline V gene has CDR1 LNHDA and CDR2 SQIVND (reference sequence). The CDR3 spans 13 residues. Trimming left V 7 bases short and J 3 bases short, with 11 bases between. CDR3 bases: TGTGCCAGTACCGACAGGAGAACAGATACGCAGTATTTT. Its protein is CASTDRRTDTQYF.

The rearrangement uses TRBV9 and TRBJ2-3; D ambiguous. V lost 4 bases to trimming and J lost 1 base, with 10 bases between them. This CDR3 is 14 amino acids long. Germline V CDR1 and CDR2: SGDLS, YYNGEE. CDR3 sequence (DNA): TGTGCCAGCAGCCCCCCTGGCCGCACAGATACGCAGTATTTT. This encodes CASSPPGRTDTQYF.

The CDR3 region has the DNA TGTGCCAGCAGTGAGACCGGGACAGTCTATGGCTACACCTTC. This encodes CASSETGTVYGYTF. The chain links TRBV6-2 or TRBV6-3 to TRBJ1-2; 7 nucleotides match TRBD1. After removal of 5 bases from V and 4 bases from J, the junction contained 7 bases not matched to a gene. This CDR3 has 14 amino acids. From germline, CDR1 is MNHEY and CDR2 SVGEGT.

CDR3 in amino acids: CASSQGAYEQYF. The DNA for the CDR3 is TGTGCCAGCAGCCAGGGGGCCTACGAGCAGTACTTC. The chain links TRBV7-8 to TRBJ2-7; 7 bases align to TRBD1. This CDR3 is built from 12 residues. V lost 5 bases and J lost 2; bases outside the gene matches: 0. The germline V gene encodes CDR1 SGHVS and CDR2 FQNEAQ.

J is TRBJ2-7 and V is TRBV5-3; 7 positions match TRBD2. TRBV5-3 is classed as an ORF, of uncertain function. The CDR3 runs to 14 residues. The ends lost 3 bases at V and 4 bases at J; junction bases unmatched: 7. In nucleotides, the CDR3 is TGTGCCAGAAGCTCTCGGGGAGGGGAATACGAGCAGTACTTC. Its protein is CARSSRGGEYEQYF.

The rearrangement joins TRBV27 to TRBJ1-4, with D perhaps matching TRBD1 (5 bases). This CDR3 has 14 amino acids. V lost 5 bases and J lost 6, with 13 bases in between. Germline V CDR1 and CDR2: MNHEY, SMNVEV (reference sequence). The CDR3 region is CASSPQGRDEKLFF. CDR3 in DNA: TGTGCCAGCAGTCCCCAGGGTAGGGATGAAAAACTGTTTTTT.

V and J are TRBV12-3 or TRBV12-4 and TRBJ1-1; possible D gene TRBD1, 5 bases. CDR3 length: 13 amino acids. Deletions cut 3 bases from V and 4 bases from J, with 9 bases between. The CDR3 DNA reads as TGTGCCAGCAGTTTGCAGGGCGTCACTGAAGCTTTCTTT. Its translation: CASSLQGVTEAFF.

This clone has just a few counts. This chain links TRBV7-2 with TRBJ2-5; weak D call: TRBD2 (6 bases). Per the germline V gene, CDR1 is SGHTA and CDR2 is FQGNSA. The CDR3 sequence is 14 residues long. V was cut by 3 bases and J by 5 bases, with 13 bases left in between. The DNA of the CDR3 is TGTGCCAGCAGCTTTGGGGGGAGTGTGGAGACCCAGTACTTC. Protein: CASSFGGSVETQYF.

V is TRBV7-9 and J is TRBJ2-5, with 7 bases aligning to TRBD1. CDR1 SEHNR and CDR2 FQNEAQ come from the germline V gene (reference sequence). The CDR3 is 14 amino acids. Germline trimming cut 5 bases from V and 2 bases from J; bases unmatched to any gene: 5. The CDR3 is CASSPTDRQETQYF. The CDR3 nucleotides are TGTGCCAGCAGCCCCACGGACAGGCAAGAGACCCAGTACTTC.

The chain joins TRBV6-4 to TRBJ1-5, with 9 bases identical to TRBD1. Per the germline V gene, CDR1 is MRHNA and CDR2 is SNTAGT. After removal of 5 bases from V and 9 bases from J, the junction contained 11 bases not matched to a gene. This CDR3 has 15 residues. CDR3 residues: CASSPPDRGTLPQHF. The CDR3 DNA reads TGTGCCAGCAGTCCCCCGGACAGGGGTACTTTGCCCCAGCATTTT.

This sequence joins TRBV7-2 and TRBJ2-1; tentatively, D is TRBD1 (5 bases). V lost 8 bases, J lost 7 bases, and 18 bases lay in between. Germline CDR1 is SGHTA and CDR2 is FQGNSA. This CDR3 has 14 amino acids. The CDR3 DNA reads TGTGCCAGCGCCAGGGCGGAGTTCAGAAATGAGCAGTTCTTC. It yields the protein CASARAEFRNEQFF.